This is a list of T cell receptor beta chains from one sample in a study of CD8 T cells in ankylosing spondylitis. TCRdb used MiXCR to reprocess the 5' RACE reads, holding one entry per CDR3 protein. The table shows a few hundred thousand distinct CDR3 sequences, with 10% to 13% occurring only once. The sequenced sample consisted of blood, either unsorted or a sorted T cell fraction (not recorded which). The receptors were gathered from a male donor with ankylosing spondylitis or in good health (not recorded which). CDR3s include the opening cysteine and the closing phenylalanine or tryptophan. The D gene is left open where the match is weak. Size tells how often a clone was seen (once, few, many) or the class of an expanded clone, and some rows leave it out.

>TRBJ1-2|10|TRBV6-1|.|once
TGTGCCAGCAGTGAGTGGGGCTACACCTTC
CASSEWGYTF
>TRBJ2-1|17|TRBV15|.|few
TGTGCCACCAGCGGGGGAATTCAGGGTTACATGGGCAATGAGCAGTTCTTC
CATSGGIQGYMGNEQFF
>TRBJ2-2|15|TRBV7-2|.|many
TGTGCCAGCAGCTTTGGGGGGATGGACACCGGGGAGCTGTTTTTT
CASSFGGMDTGELFF
>TRBJ2-1|14|TRBV28|.|many
TGTGCCAGCAGTCTAAGGGGGTCCTACAATGAGCAGTTCTTC
CASSLRGSYNEQFF
>TRBJ1-2|20|TRBV11-1|.|.
TGTGCCAGCAGCTTAGCTCGGCCCGCGACCCTGAGGGGCACCCACTATGGCTACACCTTC
CASSLARPATLRGTHYGYTF
>TRBJ1-1|15|TRBV6-1|TRBD1|.
TGTGCCAGCAGTGAAGTTGGCGGGACAGGAACTGAAGCTTTCTTT
CASSEVGGTGTEAFF
>TRBJ2-2|17|TRBV3-1|TRBD2|many
TGTGCCAGCAGCCAGAGGTCTAGCGGGGGCAACACCGGGGAGCTGTTTTTT
CASSQRSSGGNTGELFF
>TRBJ1-2|14|TRBV5-1|.|few
TGCGCCAGCAGCTTGGAGGCGGCCAACTATGGCTACACCTTC
CASSLEAANYGYTF
>TRBJ2-3|12|TRBV5-1|.|many
TGCGCCAGCAGCATGAACACAGATACGCAGTATTTT
CASSMNTDTQYF
>TRBJ2-7|15|TRBV9|.|few
TGTGCCAGCAGCGTAGCTGCCGGGGGCCAGTACGAGCAGTACTTC
CASSVAAGGQYEQYF
>TRBJ2-7|16|TRBV12-3/TRBV12-4|TRBD1|few
TGTGCCAGCAGTTTAGACCAGGGGGCCCCAGCCTACGAGCAGTACTTC
CASSLDQGAPAYEQYF
>TRBJ2-7|13|TRBV2|TRBD1|many
TGTGCCAGCAGTGTTCAACAGGGGTACGAGCAGTACTTC
CASSVQQGYEQYF
>TRBJ2-1|15|TRBV5-1|.|.
TGCGCCAGCAGCTTGGACAGGTCGGGAAACAATGAGCAGTTCTTC
CASSLDRSGNNEQFF